What follows describes a single T cell receptor beta chain. Its recognized antigen is unknown. Germline is not matched at one junction end, which may reflect a read error. Preparation of the library involved multiplex PCR. This sample was sequenced with an Illumina HiSeq 2500. TCRbeta libraries were constructed through three rounds of nested PCR with primers (Table S4) according to protocols modified from ARM-PCR. Before sequencing, PCR products in the 200-500 bp range were cut out of the gel and cleaned up using the QIAquick gel extraction kit. The original methods were these. Reads were cleaned with Trimmomatic, merged with FLASH into complete CDR3 sequences, and assigned to V(D)J germline segments with MiTCR. Clonal diversity was computed as the inverse Simpson's index with VDJtools. In-frame sequences without a premature stop codon were defined as productive reads. In TCRdb, the public reads were trimmed at Q25 with fastp and aligned with MiXCR, with productive beta chains retained. Rows with one shared CDR3 protein collapse into an entry with the most common genes and DNA. These V and J calls rely on TCRdb rather than the paper's analysis. The sample records 120,000 or so distinct CDR3 sequences, roughly 64% of which are singletons. Roughly 13% of the sample lies in the top ten.

There are 15 amino acids in the CDR3, from cysteine to phenylalanine inclusive. The kept DNA is CDR3 alone, 45 bases in frame from the first base. The entry originates in a study of tumor and adjacent non-tumor tissue in lung cancer (dated by TCRdb to the late 2010s). Regarding the research as a whole: The cohort included approximately 13 adenocarcinoma, a couple of squamous cell carcinoma and 1 small cell lung cancer patients. Among the roughly 15 patients, ages ranged from roughly 31 to 76 years, roughly 10 were men and 5 were women, and disease was TNM stage I to III. Sequencing produced more than 100,000,000 productive TCRbeta reads in total, an average of approximately 4.2 million reads per sample. Using bulk TCRbeta repertoires from 15 lung cancer patients, the study set lung tumor tissue side by side with matched distant non-tumor lung tissue. Approximately 31 paired specimens, one tumor and one normal lung sample per patient, were profiled by TCRbeta CDR3 sequencing. Study-wide findings and limitations: In normal lung, the top 100 clones accounted for a significantly larger cumulative share of the repertoire than in tumor tissue. Significantly higher TCR diversity (inverse Simpson) was observed in tumor tissue than in normal lung tissue (approximately 440 vs 150, P = 0.0075, Mann-Whitney U test). With only roughly 16 patients in the cohort, the authors noted that larger samples and more detailed clinical data are needed. The sequencing platform is not named in the methods, and unique molecular identifiers are not mentioned. Because peripheral blood was not sequenced, blood TCRbeta repertoires in the lung cancer patients of the study were not examined. TCR diversity was significantly higher in younger patients, and higher tumor TCR diversity was associated with shorter overall and disease-free survival.

Bulk unsorted tissue served as the source for RNA extraction, and RNA quality was assessed using a NanoDrop ND-1000 and an Agilent 2100. Newly diagnosed lung cancer patients without prior chemotherapy who had been admitted for thoracic surgery in China between August and November 2014 were enrolled as donors. The study excluded patients who had received radiotherapy or chemotherapy before or who had another cancer at the same time. Pieces of surgical tissue measuring roughly 1-2 cm3 were kept in RNAlater solution and stored at -80 degrees C until use. The TCR was taken from a man younger than 40 with non-small cell lung cancer. The chain links TRBV12-3 or TRBV12-4 with TRBJ1-1; TRBD1 is a weak D gene call, 5 bases matching. The material sequenced was lung tumor tissue. The nucleotide sequence reads as follows: TGTGCCAGCAGTCCAAGCAGGGCCCGAGGCACTGAAGCTCTCTTT. Its translation is CASSPSRARGTEALF.